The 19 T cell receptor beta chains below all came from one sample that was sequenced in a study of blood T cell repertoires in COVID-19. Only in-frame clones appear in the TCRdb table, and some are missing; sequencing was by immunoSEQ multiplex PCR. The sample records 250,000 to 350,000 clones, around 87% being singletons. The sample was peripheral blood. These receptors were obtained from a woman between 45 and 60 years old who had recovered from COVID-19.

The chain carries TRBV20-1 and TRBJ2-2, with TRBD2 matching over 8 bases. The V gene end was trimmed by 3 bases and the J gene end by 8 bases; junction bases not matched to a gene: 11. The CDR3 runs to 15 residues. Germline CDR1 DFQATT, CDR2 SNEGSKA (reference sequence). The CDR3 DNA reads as TGCAGTGCTAGTAAGGCTAGCGGGCCCCAGGGGGAGCTGTTTTTT. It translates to CSASKASGPQGELFF.

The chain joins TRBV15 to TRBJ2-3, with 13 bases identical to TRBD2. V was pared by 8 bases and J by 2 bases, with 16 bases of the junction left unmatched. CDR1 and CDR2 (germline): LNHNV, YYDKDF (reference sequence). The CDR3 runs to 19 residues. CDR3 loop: CATPCNFGTSGILTDTQYF. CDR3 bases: TGTGCCACCCCTTGTAATTTCGGGACTAGCGGGATACTCACAGATACGCAGTATTTT.

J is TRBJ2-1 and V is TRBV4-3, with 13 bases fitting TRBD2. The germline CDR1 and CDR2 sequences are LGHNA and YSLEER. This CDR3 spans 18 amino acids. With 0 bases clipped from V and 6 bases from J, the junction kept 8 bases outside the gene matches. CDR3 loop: CASSQETSGRGRPNEQFF. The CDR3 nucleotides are TGCGCCAGCAGCCAAGAAACTAGCGGGAGGGGCCGACCCAATGAGCAGTTCTTC.

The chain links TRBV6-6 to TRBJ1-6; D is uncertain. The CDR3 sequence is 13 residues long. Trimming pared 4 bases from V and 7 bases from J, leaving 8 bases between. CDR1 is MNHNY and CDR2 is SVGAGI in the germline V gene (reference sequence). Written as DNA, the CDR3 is TGTGCCAGCAGTTTCGGGGAAAATTCACCCCTCCACTTT. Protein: CASSFGENSPLHF.

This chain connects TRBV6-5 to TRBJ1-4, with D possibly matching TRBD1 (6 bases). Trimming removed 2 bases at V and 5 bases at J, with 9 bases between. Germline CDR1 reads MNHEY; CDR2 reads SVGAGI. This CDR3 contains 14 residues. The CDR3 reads CASSYRTVNEKLFF. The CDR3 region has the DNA TGTGCCAGCAGTTACCGGACAGTAAATGAAAAACTGTTTTTT.

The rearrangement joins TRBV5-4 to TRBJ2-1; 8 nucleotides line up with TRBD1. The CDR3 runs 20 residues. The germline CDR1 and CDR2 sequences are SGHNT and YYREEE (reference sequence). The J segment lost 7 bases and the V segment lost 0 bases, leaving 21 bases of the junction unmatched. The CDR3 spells CASSLVRILTRDRRLNEQFF. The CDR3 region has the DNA TGTGCCAGCAGCTTGGTTCGTATTTTGACCCGGGACAGGAGGCTGAATGAGCAGTTCTTC.

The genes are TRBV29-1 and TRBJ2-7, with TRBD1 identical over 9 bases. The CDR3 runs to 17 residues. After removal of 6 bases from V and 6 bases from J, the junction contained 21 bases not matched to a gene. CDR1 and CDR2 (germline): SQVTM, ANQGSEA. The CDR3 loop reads CSVKTGTGTFTWGEQYF. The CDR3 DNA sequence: TGCAGCGTCAAAACGGGGACAGGGACATTTACTTGGGGCGAGCAGTACTTC.

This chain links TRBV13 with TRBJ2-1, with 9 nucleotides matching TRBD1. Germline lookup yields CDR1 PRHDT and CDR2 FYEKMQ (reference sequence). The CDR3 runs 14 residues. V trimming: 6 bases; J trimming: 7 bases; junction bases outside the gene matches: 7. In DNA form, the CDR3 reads TGTGCCAGCAGGGATAGACAGGGGGGGAATGAGCAGTTCTTC. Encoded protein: CASRDRQGGNEQFF.

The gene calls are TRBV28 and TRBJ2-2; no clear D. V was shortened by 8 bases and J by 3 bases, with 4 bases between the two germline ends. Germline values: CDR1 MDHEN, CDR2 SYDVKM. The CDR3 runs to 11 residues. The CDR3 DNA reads TGTGCCAGCGCGGACACCGGGGAGCTGTTTTTT. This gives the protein CASADTGELFF.

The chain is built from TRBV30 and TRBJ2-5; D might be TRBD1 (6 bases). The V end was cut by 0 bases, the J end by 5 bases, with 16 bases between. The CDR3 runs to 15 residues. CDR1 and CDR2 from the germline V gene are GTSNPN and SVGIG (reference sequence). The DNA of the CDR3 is TGTGCCTGGAGTGTAGGGGGATCTTTTCACGAGACCCAGTACTTC. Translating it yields CAWSVGGSFHETQYF.

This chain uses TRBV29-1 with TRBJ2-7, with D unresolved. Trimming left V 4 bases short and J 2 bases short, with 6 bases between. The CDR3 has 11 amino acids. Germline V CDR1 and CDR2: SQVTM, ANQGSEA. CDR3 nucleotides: TGCAGCGTTGTCAAAACCTACGAGCAGTACTTC. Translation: CSVVKTYEQYF.

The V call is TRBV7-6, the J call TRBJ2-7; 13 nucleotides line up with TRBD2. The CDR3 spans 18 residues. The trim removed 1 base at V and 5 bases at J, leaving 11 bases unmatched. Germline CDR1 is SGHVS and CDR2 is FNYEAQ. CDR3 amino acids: CASSLGTSGRARIDEQYF. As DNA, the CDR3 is TGTGCCAGCAGCTTAGGTACTAGCGGGAGGGCCAGGATCGACGAGCAGTACTTC.

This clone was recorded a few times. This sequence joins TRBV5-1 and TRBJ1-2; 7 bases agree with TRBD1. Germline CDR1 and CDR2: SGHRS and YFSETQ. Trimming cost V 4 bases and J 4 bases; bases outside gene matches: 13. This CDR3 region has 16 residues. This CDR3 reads CASSTTTGAYSYGYTF. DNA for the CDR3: TGCGCCAGCAGCACAACCACAGGGGCCTATTCCTATGGCTACACCTTC. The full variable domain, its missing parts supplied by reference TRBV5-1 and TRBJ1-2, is KAGVTQTPRYLIKTRGQQVTLSCSPISGHRSVSWYQQTPGQGLQFLFEYFSETQRNKGNFPGRFSGRQFSNSRSEMNVSTLELGDSALYLCASSTTTGAYSYGYTFGSGTRLTVV.

CDR3 amino acids: CASSPFLAPDTQYF. CDR3 sequence (DNA): TGTGCCAGCAGCCCTTTTTTAGCCCCAGATACGCAGTATTTT. The chain has TRBV5-4 and TRBJ2-3; no clear D. Germline CDR1 is SGHNT and CDR2 is YYREEE (reference sequence). The CDR3 is 14 residues long. Trimming took off 4 bases at V and 4 bases at J, with 13 bases between the two ends. The entire variable domain, with the rest obtained from reference TRBV5-4 and TRBJ2-3, is as follows: ETGVTQSPTHLIKTRGQQVTLRCSSQSGHNTVSWYQQALGQGPQFIFQYYREEENGRGNFPPRFSGLQFPNYSSELNVNALELDDSALYLCASSPFLAPDTQYFGPGTRLTVL.

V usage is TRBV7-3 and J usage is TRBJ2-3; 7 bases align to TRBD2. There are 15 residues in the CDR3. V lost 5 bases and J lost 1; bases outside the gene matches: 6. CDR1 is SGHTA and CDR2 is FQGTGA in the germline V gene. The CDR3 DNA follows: TGTGCCAGCAGCCTGAACCGGGGGGGCACAGATACGCAGTATTTT. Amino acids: CASSLNRGGTDTQYF.

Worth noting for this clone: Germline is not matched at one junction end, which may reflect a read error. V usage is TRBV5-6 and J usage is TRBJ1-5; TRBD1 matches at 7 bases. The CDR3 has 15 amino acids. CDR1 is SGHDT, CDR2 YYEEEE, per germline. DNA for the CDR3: TGTGCCAGCACCTTGGGAGGGGGCGGGAATCAGCCCCAGCATTTT. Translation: CASTLGGGGNQPQHF.

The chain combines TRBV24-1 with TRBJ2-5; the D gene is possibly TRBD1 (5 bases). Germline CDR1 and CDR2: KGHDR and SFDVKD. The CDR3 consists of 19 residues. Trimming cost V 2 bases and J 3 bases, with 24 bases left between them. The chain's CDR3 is CATSDWGFKGMKGEETQYF. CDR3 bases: TGTGCCACCAGTGATTGGGGTTTCAAGGGGATGAAAGGGGAAGAGACCCAGTACTTC.

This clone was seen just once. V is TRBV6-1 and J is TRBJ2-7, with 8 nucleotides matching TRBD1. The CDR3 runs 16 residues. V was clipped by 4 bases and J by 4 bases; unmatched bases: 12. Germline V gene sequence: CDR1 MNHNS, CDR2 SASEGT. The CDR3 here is CASSAYQGAKWYEQYF. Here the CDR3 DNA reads TGTGCCAGCAGTGCCTATCAGGGGGCAAAATGGTACGAGCAGTACTTC.

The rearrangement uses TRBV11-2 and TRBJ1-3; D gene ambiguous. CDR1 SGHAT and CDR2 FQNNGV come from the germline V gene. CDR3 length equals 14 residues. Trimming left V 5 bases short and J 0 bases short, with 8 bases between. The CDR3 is CASSTRNSGNTIYF. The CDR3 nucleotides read TGTGCCAGCAGCACCAGGAACTCTGGAAACACCATATATTTT.